The entry below gives a single TCR beta chain sequence along with its context. Its target is not known. Primers: 60 Vbeta forward and 13 Jbeta reverse. Clones were sequenced by immunoSEQ multiplex PCR, and TCRdb holds only the in-frame ones, with some missing. The sample includes more than 150,000 clones, roughly 84% of them seen just once. The data derive from a study of cytomegalovirus exposure and HLA in healthy donors. About the study: Among the roughly 380 donors who were genotyped, about 86% fell in the genetic ancestry cluster that is associated with self-reported Caucasian donors. Findings and limits, study-wide: The study designated about 180 TCR beta chains cytomegalovirus-associated. Accurate prediction of HLA-A and HLA-B alleles (for most subjects) was reportedly achieved from TCR beta sequences.

Sequenced sample: PBMCs. The TCR originated in a boy between 2 and 10 years old in good health and CMV-seronegative.

CDR3 sequence (DNA): TGTGCCAGCGCGCGGACAGGGGGCGTGAGTGAAGCTTTCTTT. Translated, it gives CASARTGGVSEAFF. The chain couples TRBV11-2 to TRBJ1-1, with 11 bases matching TRBD1. With 8 bases clipped from V and 7 bases from J, the junction kept 9 bases outside the gene matches. Germline CDR1 is SGHAT and CDR2 is FQNNGV. The CDR3 has 14 amino acids.